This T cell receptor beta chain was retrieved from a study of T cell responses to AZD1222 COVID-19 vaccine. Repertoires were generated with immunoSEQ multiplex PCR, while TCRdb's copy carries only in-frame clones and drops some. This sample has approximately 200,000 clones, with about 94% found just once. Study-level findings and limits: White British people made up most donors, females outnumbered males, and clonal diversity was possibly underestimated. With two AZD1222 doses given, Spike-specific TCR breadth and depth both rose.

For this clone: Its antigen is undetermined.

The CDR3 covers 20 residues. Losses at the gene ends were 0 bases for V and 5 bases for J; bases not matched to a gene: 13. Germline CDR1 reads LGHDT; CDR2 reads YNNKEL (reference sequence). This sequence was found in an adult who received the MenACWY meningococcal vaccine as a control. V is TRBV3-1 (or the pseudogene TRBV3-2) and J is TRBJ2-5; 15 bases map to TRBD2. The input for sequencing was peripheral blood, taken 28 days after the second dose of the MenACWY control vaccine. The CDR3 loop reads CASSQDSGLAGGHYEETQYF. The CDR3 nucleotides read TGTGCCAGCAGCCAAGATTCAGGACTAGCGGGGGGGCATTATGAGGAGACCCAGTACTTC.